These 19 T cell receptor beta chains share one sample of origin, sequenced in a study of cytomegalovirus exposure and HLA in healthy donors. The PCR employed 60 Vbeta primers together with 13 Jbeta primers. The assay was immunoSEQ multiplex PCR, and TCRdb's table has in-frame clones only and misses some. Of 150,000 or so clones in the sample, 60% to 80% were seen once. Sequencing was performed on PBMCs. All receptors derive from a male donor in good health and CMV-seronegative.

The chain links TRBV6-5 to TRBJ1-1, with no clear D. The CDR3 covers 15 residues. The germline V gene has CDR1 MNHEY and CDR2 SVGAGI. Trimming cost V 6 bases and J 5 bases, with 19 bases left between them. CDR3 in amino acids: CASSRPGPRGTEAFF. The CDR3 DNA sequence: TGTGCCAGCAGCCGCCCCGGCCCCCGAGGAACTGAAGCTTTCTTT.

V and J are TRBV7-2 and TRBJ1-1, with 9 bases fitting TRBD1. There are 15 residues in the CDR3. V shed 5 bases, J shed 0 bases, and the junction held 4 bases outside the gene matches. The germline V gene has CDR1 SGHTA and CDR2 FQGNSA. The chain's CDR3 is CASSEGQGMNTEAFF. The CDR3 DNA is TGTGCCAGCAGCGAGGGACAGGGAATGAACACTGAAGCTTTCTTT.

This rearrangement joins TRBV30 to TRBJ2-1; 7 bases agree with TRBD2. Trimming took 1 base from V and 10 from J; bases not matched to a gene: 7. Looked up from germline, CDR1 is GTSNPN and CDR2 is SVGIG (reference sequence). This CDR3 comprises 13 residues. The CDR3 loop is CAWSAGTTGEQFF. In nucleotides, the CDR3 is TGTGCCTGGAGTGCAGGGACTACGGGGGAGCAGTTCTTC.

The rearrangement joins TRBV19 to TRBJ2-2; D perhaps matches TRBD1 (5 bases). Germline V gene lookup returns CDR1 LNHDA and CDR2 SQIVND (reference sequence). The CDR3 extends over 14 amino acids. The germline V and J ends were trimmed by 4 bases and 2 bases, with 8 bases remaining between them. The CDR3 sequence is CASSSRGNTGELFF. Here the CDR3 DNA reads TGTGCCAGTAGTAGTAGGGGAAACACCGGGGAGCTGTTTTTT.

The V call is TRBV2, the J call TRBJ1-4; D perhaps matches TRBD1 (6 bases). Germline CDR1 and CDR2: SNHLY and FYNNEI. The ends were cut back, 5 bases at V and 1 base at J, with 11 bases in the middle. The CDR3 is 15 residues long. CDR3 in DNA: TGTGCCAGCAGTAACCTACAGGGAACTAATGAAAAACTGTTTTTT. It specifies CASSNLQGTNEKLFF.

The chain is built from TRBV5-6 and TRBJ1-1; TRBD1 aligns across 7 bases. CDR1 SGHDT and CDR2 YYEEEE come from the germline V gene. The length of the CDR3 is 12 residues. The V segment lost 3 bases and the J segment 7 bases; nucleotides outside the gene matches: 3. The CDR3 spells CASSSGTDEAFF. The CDR3 DNA is TGTGCCAGCAGCTCCGGGACAGATGAAGCTTTCTTT.

This rearrangement joins TRBV19 to TRBJ1-1, with 8 bases identical to TRBD1. Germline CDR1 and CDR2: LNHDA and SQIVND (reference sequence). V trimming: 3 bases; J trimming: 5 bases; junction bases outside the gene matches: 5. The CDR3 extends over 14 amino acids. In DNA form, the CDR3 reads TGTGCCAGTAGTATTACAGGGGGTGGTACTGAAGCTTTCTTT. Residues: CASSITGGGTEAFF.

This chain connects TRBV4-3 to TRBJ2-1; 7 bases map to TRBD2. The V and J ends lost 0 bases and 4 bases, in that order; junction bases with no gene match: 9. CDR1 is LGHNA, CDR2 YSLEER, per germline. The CDR3 runs to 17 residues. The CDR3 DNA reads as TGCGCCAGCAGCCAAGATATGGCTAGCGGCGTATACAATGAGCAGTTCTTC. Its translation is CASSQDMASGVYNEQFF.

The gene calls are TRBV5-8 and TRBJ1-1; no firm D call. Germline CDR1 is SGHTS and CDR2 is YDEGEE. Trimming removed 4 bases at V and 4 bases at J, with 11 bases between. There are 13 residues in the CDR3. The CDR3 region has the DNA TGTGCCAGCAGCCAACGAGGTTCCACTGAAGCTTTCTTT. Residues: CASSQRGSTEAFF.

The V call is TRBV25-1, the J call TRBJ2-7, with D unclear. This CDR3 has 14 amino acids. Trimming took off 10 bases at V and 1 base at J, with 17 bases between the two ends. Germline CDR1 is MGHDK and CDR2 is SYGVNS. In nucleotides, the CDR3 is TGTGCCACCTCTCCTACTCCCGGGTCCTACGAGCAGTACTTC. It codes for CATSPTPGSYEQYF.

In DNA form, the CDR3 reads TGTGCTAGTGGTTTGTTAACAGGGGGCGATGGCTACACCTTC. This translates into CASGLLTGGDGYTF. The V call is TRBV12-5, the J call TRBJ1-2, with 9 bases that match TRBD1. Unmatched junction bases numbered 4, after V lost 2 bases and J lost 6 bases. This CDR3 has 14 amino acids. Germline CDR1 and CDR2: LGHNT and FRNRAP. The whole variable domain, filled in from reference TRBV12-5 and TRBJ1-2, reads DARVTQTPRHKVTEMGQEVTMRCQPILGHNTVFWYRQTMMQGLELLAYFRNRAPLDDSGMPKDRFSAEMPDATLATLKIQPSEPRDSAVYFCASGLLTGGDGYTFGSGTRLTVV.

The chain links TRBV5-6 to TRBJ1-5; TRBD1 is a possible D gene (5 bases). In germline, CDR1 is SGHDT, CDR2 YYEEEE. The CDR3 runs 16 residues. V was clipped by 0 bases and J by 4 bases, with 14 bases between them. CDR3: CASSLVREGWNQPQHF. In DNA, the CDR3 is TGTGCCAGCAGCTTGGTCAGGGAAGGGTGGAATCAGCCCCAGCATTTT. The full variable domain, in which reference TRBV5-6 and TRBJ1-5 provide the parts outside the CDR3, is DAGVTQSPTHLIKTRGQQVTLRCSPKSGHDTVSWYQQALGQGPQFIFQYYEEEERQRGNFPDRFSGHQFPNYSSELNVNALLLGDSALYLCASSLVREGWNQPQHFGDGTRLSIL.

This sequence joins TRBV7-2 and TRBJ1-5; D is unresolved. Between the trimmed V and J ends, which lost 5 bases and 0 bases, there was a span of 11 bases. The length of the CDR3 is 15 residues. CDR1 and CDR2 from the germline V gene are SGHTA and FQGNSA. CDR3 bases: TGTGCCAGCAGCCGGACTCTTTATAGCAATCAGCCCCAGCATTTT. It specifies CASSRTLYSNQPQHF.

In this sample, this clone turned up a few times. V gene TRBV18 combines with J gene TRBJ1-1, with TRBD1 matching 8 bases. The CDR3 totals 14 residues. Germline values: CDR1 KGHSH, CDR2 LQKENI. V trimming: 6 bases; J trimming: 0 bases; junction bases outside the gene matches: 3. The CDR3 spells CASSPTGVNTEAFF. CDR3 nucleotide sequence: TGTGCCAGCTCTCCGACAGGGGTGAACACTGAAGCTTTCTTT. The full variable domain, completed using reference TRBV18 and TRBJ1-1, is NAGVMQNPRHLVRRRGQEARLRCSPMKGHSHVYWYRQLPEEGLKFMVYLQKENIIDESGMPKERFSAEFPKEGPSILRIQQVVRGDSAAYFCASSPTGVNTEAFFGQGTRLTVV.

There are a few counts of this clone. V gene TRBV7-9 combines with J gene TRBJ1-2; D is unclear. Germline V gives CDR1 SEHNR, CDR2 FQNEAQ (reference sequence). This CDR3 has 14 amino acids. Trimming removed 5 bases from V and 1 base from J, with 11 bases in between. DNA for the CDR3: TGTGCCAGCAGCCCCCCCCGAGTTAACTATGGCTACACCTTC. It translates to CASSPPRVNYGYTF.

The rearrangement uses TRBV9 and TRBJ2-5, with 7 bases aligning to TRBD1. The J call may not be correct, given that the DNA end is closer to TRBJ2-7. CDR1 SGDLS and CDR2 YYNGEE come from the germline V gene. The CDR3 extends over 14 amino acids. For the CDR3, the DNA is TGTGCCAGCAGCCTATCGGGACAGCTCTACGAGCAGTACTTC. It yields the protein CASSLSGQLYEQYF.

This clone occurred a few times. This rearrangement joins TRBV5-6 to TRBJ2-1, with TRBD2 matching 11 bases. Germline V gene lookup returns CDR1 SGHDT and CDR2 YYEEEE. CDR3 length equals 15 residues. The J segment lost 3 bases and the V segment lost 4 bases, leaving 3 bases of the junction unmatched. CDR3 sequence (DNA): TGTGCCAGCAGCCCCGGGACTAGCGGCTACAATGAGCAGTTCTTC. As protein: CASSPGTSGYNEQFF.

The genes are TRBV2 and TRBJ2-3; 10 bases fit TRBD2. The CDR3 is 19 residues long. Germline V lookup: CDR1 SNHLY, CDR2 FYNNEI. J was trimmed by 2 bases and V by 0 bases; bases with no gene match: 11. The CDR3 sequence is CASSEARLAGATITDTQYF. DNA for the CDR3: TGTGCCAGCAGTGAAGCGCGCCTAGCGGGGGCCACCATCACAGATACGCAGTATTTT.

The chain is built from TRBV18 and TRBJ2-3; D possibly corresponds to TRBD1 (6 bases). The CDR3 runs 14 residues. Germline V gene sequence: CDR1 KGHSH, CDR2 LQKENI. V was clipped by 1 base and J by 3 bases, with 8 bases between them. CDR3: CASSPRQGTDTQYF. The CDR3, as DNA: TGTGCCAGCTCACCACGGCAGGGGACAGATACGCAGTATTTT. Full variable domain (remainder filled in from reference TRBV18 and TRBJ2-3): NAGVMQNPRHLVRRRGQEARLRCSPMKGHSHVYWYRQLPEEGLKFMVYLQKENIIDESGMPKERFSAEFPKEGPSILRIQQVVRGDSAAYFCASSPRQGTDTQYFGPGTRLTVL.